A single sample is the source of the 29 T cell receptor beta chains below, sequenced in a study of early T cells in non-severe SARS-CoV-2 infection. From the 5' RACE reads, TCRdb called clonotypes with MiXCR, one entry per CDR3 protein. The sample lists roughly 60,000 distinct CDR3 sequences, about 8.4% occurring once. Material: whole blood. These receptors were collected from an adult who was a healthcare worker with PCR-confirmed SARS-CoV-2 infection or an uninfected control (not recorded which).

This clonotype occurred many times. The chain's CDR3 is CASRTGTPGELFF. The CDR3 DNA reads as TGTGCCAGCAGGACTGGGACCCCCGGGGAGCTGTTTTTT. V gene TRBV28 combines with J gene TRBJ2-2; the D gene could be TRBD1 or TRBD2 (5 bases each). Looked up from germline, CDR1 is MDHEN and CDR2 is SYDVKM. CDR3 length: 13 residues. V dropped 6 bases and J dropped 6 bases, with 11 bases sitting between them. The whole variable domain, filled in from reference TRBV28 and TRBJ2-2, reads DVKVTQSSRYLVKRTGEKVFLECVQDMDHENMFWYRQDPGLGLRLIYFSYDVKMKEKGDIPEGYSVSREKKERFSLILESASTNQTSMYLCASRTGTPGELFFGEGSRLTVL.

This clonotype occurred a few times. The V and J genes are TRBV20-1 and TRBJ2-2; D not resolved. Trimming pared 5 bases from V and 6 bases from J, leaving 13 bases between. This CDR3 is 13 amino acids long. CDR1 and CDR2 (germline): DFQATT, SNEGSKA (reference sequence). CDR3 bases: TGCAGTGCTCCGTCTCTCCGCTCCGGGGAGCTGTTTTTT. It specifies CSAPSLRSGELFF.

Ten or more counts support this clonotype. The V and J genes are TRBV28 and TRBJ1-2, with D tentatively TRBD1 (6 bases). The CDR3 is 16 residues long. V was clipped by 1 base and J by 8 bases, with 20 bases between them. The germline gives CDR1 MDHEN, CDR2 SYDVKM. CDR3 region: CASSLSIGVQGGGYTF. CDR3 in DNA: TGTGCCAGCAGTTTATCTATAGGAGTACAGGGAGGCGGCTACACCTTC.

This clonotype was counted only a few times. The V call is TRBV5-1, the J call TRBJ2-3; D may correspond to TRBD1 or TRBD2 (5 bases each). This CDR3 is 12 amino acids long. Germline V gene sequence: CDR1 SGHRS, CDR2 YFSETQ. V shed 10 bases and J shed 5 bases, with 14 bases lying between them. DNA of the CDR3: TGCGCCTCCCGACGGGGCGTAGATACGCAGTATTTT. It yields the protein CASRRGVDTQYF.

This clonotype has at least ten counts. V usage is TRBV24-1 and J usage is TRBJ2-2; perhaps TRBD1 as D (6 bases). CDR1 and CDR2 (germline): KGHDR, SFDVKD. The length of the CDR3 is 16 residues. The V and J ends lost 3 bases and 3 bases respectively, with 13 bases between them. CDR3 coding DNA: TGTGCCACCAGTGATCCTGGAACAGGGTACACCGGGGAGCTGTTTTTT. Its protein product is CATSDPGTGYTGELFF.

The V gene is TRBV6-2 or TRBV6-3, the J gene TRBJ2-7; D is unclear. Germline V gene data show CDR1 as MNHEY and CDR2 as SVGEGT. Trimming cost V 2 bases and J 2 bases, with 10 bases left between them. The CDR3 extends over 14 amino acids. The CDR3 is CASSYSAGTYEQYF. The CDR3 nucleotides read TGTGCCAGCAGTTACAGTGCAGGAACCTACGAGCAGTACTTC.

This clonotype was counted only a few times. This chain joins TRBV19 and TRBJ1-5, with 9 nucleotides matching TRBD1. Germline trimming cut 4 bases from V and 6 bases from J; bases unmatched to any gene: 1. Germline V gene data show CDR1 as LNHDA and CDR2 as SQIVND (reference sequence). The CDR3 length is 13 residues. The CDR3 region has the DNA TGTGCCAGTAGTAGGGACAGGGTTCAGCCCCAGCATTTT. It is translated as CASSRDRVQPQHF.

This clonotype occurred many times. The CDR3 DNA reads as TGTGCCAGCAGTTTAGAGGGGTGGGCAGCCGAGTACTATGGCTACACCTTC. Translated, it gives CASSLEGWAAEYYGYTF. The chain uses TRBV27 and TRBJ1-2; weak D call: TRBD1 (5 bases). With 2 bases removed from V and 3 bases from J, the gap between germline ends came to 19 bases. In germline, CDR1 is MNHEY, CDR2 SMNVEV (reference sequence). This CDR3 comprises 17 residues.

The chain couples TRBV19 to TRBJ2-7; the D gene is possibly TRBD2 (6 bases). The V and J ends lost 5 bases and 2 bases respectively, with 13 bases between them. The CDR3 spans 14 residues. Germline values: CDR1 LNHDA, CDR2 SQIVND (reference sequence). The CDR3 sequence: CASSPGSGPYEQYF. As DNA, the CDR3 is TGTGCCAGTAGTCCCGGCAGCGGGCCCTACGAGCAGTACTTC.

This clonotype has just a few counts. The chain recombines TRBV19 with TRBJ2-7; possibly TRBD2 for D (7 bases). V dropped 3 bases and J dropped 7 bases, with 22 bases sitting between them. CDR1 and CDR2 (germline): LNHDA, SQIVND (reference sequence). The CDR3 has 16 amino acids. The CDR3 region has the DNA TGTGCCAGTAGTATCGGGGGGCTTCACTCGGATCGGGAGCAGTACTTC. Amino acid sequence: CASSIGGLHSDREQYF.

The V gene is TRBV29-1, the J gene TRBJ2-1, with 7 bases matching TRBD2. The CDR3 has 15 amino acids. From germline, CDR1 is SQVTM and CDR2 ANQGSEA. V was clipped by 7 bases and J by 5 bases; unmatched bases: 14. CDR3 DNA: TGCAGCGGGGGGGAGCGGCTAGCGGTCGACAATGAGCAGTTCTTC. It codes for CSGGERLAVDNEQFF.

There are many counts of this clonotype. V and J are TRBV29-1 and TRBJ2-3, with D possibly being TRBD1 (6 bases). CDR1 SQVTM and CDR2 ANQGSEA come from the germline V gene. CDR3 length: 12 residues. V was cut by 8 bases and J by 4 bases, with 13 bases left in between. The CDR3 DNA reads TGCAGCAACTCTGAGGGGGCAGATACGCAGTATTTT. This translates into CSNSEGADTQYF.

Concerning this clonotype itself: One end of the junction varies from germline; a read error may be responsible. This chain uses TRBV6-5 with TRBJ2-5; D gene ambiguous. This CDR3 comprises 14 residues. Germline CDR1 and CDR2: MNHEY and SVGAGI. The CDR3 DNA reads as TGTACCAGCAGTTACTCATCCAGCCAAGAGACCCAGTACTTC. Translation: CTSSYSSSQETQYF.

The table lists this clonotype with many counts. CDR3 in amino acids: CASISGQSSYEQYF. In DNA form, the CDR3 reads TGTGCCAGCATTTCGGGACAGAGCTCCTACGAGCAGTACTTC. This rearrangement joins TRBV28 to TRBJ2-7, with 7 bases fitting TRBD1. The germline V gene encodes CDR1 MDHEN and CDR2 SYDVKM. The CDR3 covers 14 residues. Trimming removed 7 bases from V and 0 bases from J; junction bases left unmatched: 6.

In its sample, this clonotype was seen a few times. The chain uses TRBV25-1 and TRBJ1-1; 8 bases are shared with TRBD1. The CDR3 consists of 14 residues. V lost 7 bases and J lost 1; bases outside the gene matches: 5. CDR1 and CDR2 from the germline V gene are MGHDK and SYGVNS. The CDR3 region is CASTPGGENTEAFF. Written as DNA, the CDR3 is TGTGCCAGCACACCAGGGGGCGAGAACACTGAAGCTTTCTTT.

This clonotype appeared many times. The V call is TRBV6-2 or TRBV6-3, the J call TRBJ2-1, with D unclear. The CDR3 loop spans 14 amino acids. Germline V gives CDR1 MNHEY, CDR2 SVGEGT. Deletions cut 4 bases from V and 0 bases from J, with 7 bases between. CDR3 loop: CASSSASSYNEQFF. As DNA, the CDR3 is TGTGCCAGCAGTTCTGCAAGCTCCTACAATGAGCAGTTCTTC.

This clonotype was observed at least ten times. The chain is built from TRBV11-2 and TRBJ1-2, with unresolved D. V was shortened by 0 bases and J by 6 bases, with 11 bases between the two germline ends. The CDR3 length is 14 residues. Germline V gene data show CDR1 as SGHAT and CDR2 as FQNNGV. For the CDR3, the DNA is TGTGCCAGCAGCTTAGATGTCCAGATTCATGGCTACACCTTC. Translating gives CASSLDVQIHGYTF.

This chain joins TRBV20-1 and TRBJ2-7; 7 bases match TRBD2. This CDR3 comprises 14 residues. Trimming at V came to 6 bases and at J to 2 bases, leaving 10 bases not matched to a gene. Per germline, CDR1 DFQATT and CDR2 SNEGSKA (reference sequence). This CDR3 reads CSASPLGTTYEQYF. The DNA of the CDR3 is TGCAGTGCCAGCCCCCTGGGGACTACCTACGAGCAGTACTTC.

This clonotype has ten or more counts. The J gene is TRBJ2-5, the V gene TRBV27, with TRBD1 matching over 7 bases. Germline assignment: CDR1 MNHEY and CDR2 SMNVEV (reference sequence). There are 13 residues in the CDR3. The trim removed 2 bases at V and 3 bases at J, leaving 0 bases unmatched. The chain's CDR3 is CASSLTGEETQYF. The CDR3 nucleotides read TGTGCCAGCAGTTTAACAGGGGAAGAGACCCAGTACTTC.

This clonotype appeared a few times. CDR3 nucleotides: TGTGCCAGCAGTCCAGGACTAGCGGGAGGCCCAGGTGGGCAGTTCTTC. Its translation is CASSPGLAGGPGGQFF. The genes are TRBV28 and TRBJ2-1; 14 nucleotides line up with TRBD2. The CDR3 is 16 residues long. After removal of 5 bases from V and 12 bases from J, the junction contained 12 bases not matched to a gene. Per germline, CDR1 MDHEN and CDR2 SYDVKM. The whole variable domain, remainder taken from reference TRBV28 and TRBJ2-1, is DVKVTQSSRYLVKRTGEKVFLECVQDMDHENMFWYRQDPGLGLRLIYFSYDVKMKEKGDIPEGYSVSREKKERFSLILESASTNQTSMYLCASSPGLAGGPGGQFFGPGTRLTVL.

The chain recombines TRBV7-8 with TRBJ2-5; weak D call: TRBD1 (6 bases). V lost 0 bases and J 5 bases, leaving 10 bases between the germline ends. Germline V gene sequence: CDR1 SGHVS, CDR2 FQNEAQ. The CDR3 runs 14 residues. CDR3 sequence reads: CASSLAQRGETQYF. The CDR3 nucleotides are TGTGCCAGCAGCTTAGCGCAGAGGGGGGAGACCCAGTACTTC.

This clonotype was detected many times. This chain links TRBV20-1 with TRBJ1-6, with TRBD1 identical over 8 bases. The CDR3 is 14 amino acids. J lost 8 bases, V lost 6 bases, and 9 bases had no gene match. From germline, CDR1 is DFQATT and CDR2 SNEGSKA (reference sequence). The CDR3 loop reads CSAGRGQAYSPLHF. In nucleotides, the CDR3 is TGCAGTGCCGGACGGGGACAGGCTTATTCACCCCTCCACTTT.

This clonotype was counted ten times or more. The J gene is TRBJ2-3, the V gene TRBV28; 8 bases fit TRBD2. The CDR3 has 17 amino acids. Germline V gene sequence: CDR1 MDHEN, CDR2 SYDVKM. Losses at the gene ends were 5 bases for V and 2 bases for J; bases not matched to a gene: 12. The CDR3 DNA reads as TGTGCCAGCAGTACGGAGTGGGAGCGGGAGCTCACAGATACGCAGTATTTT. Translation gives CASSTEWERELTDTQYF.

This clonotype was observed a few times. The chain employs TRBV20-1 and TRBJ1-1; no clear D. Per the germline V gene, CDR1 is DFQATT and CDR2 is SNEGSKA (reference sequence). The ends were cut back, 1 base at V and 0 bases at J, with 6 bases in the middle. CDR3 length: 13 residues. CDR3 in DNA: TGCAGTGCTAGAGTGGGCATGAACACTGAAGCTTTCTTT. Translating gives CSARVGMNTEAFF.

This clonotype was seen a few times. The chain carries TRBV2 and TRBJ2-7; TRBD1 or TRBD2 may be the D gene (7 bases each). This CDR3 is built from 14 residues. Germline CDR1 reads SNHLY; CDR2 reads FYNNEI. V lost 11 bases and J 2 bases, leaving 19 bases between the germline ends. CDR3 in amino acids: CASRGGLAAYEQYF. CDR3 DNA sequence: TGTGCCTCCAGGGGGGGGCTAGCCGCCTACGAGCAGTACTTC.

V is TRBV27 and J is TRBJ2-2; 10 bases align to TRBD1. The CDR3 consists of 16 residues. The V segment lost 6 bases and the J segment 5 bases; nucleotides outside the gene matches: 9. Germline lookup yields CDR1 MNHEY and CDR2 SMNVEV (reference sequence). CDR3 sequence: CASSPLGQGKTGELFF. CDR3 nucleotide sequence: TGTGCCAGCAGCCCCCTGGGACAGGGGAAAACCGGGGAGCTGTTTTTT.

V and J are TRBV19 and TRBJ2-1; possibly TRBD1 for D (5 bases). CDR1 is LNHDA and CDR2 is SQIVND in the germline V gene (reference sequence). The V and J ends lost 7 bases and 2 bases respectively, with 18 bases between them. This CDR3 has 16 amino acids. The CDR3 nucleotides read TGTGCCAGTACCTCCCGGTCAGGGTCCACCTACAATGAGCAGTTCTTC. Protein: CASTSRSGSTYNEQFF.

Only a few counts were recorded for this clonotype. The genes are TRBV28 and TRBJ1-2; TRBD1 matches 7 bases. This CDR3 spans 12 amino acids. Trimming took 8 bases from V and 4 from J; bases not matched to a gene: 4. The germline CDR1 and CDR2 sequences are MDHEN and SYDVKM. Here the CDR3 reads CASRQGGYGYTF. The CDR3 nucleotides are TGTGCCAGCCGGCAGGGGGGCTATGGCTACACCTTC.

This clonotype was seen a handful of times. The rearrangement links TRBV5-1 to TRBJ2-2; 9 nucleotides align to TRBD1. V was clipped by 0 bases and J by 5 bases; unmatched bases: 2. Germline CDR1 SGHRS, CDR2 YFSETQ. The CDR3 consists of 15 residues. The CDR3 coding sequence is TGCGCCAGCAGCTTGGGAGACAGGGGGACCGGGGAGCTGTTTTTT. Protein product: CASSLGDRGTGELFF.